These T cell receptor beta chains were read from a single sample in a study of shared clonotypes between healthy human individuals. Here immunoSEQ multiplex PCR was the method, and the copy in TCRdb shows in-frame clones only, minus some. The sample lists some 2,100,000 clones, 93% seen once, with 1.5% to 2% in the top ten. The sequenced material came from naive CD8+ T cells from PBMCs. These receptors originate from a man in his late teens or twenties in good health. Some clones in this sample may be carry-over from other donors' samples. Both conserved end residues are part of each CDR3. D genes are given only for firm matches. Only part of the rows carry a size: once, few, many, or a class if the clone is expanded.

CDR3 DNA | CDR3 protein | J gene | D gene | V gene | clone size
TGTGCCAGCAGTCCCGGGACTAGCTTCTACGAGCAGTACTTC | CASSPGTSFYEQYF | TRBJ2-7 | TRBD2 | TRBV6-5 | .
TGTGCCAGCAGCCCTCGGGACAGCTCCTACGAGCAGTACTTC | CASSPRDSSYEQYF | TRBJ2-7 | TRBD1 | TRBV14 | .
TGTGCCATCAATGAGAACAGGGGGGCTCCTACGGGCGAGCAGTACTTC | CAINENRGAPTGEQYF | TRBJ2-7 | TRBD1 | TRBV10-3 | few
TGTGCCAGCAGCCCAAGGGCTAGCGGGAGCTACGAGCAGTACTTC | CASSPRASGSYEQYF | TRBJ2-7 | TRBD2 | TRBV7-9 | .
TGCAGCGTTGGACAGGGCTACGATGAGTACTTC | CSVGQGYDEYF | TRBJ2-7 | TRBD1 | TRBV29-1 | .
TGTGCCAAAAGCAGGACCGTAGGGGACACTGAAGCTTTCTTT | CAKSRTVGDTEAFF | TRBJ1-1 | . | TRBV2 | .
TGTGCCAGCCGCTTAGTACCGGGTCAAATCTACGAGCAGTACTTC | CASRLVPGQIYEQYF | TRBJ2-7 | . | TRBV6-1 | .
TGTGCCACCAGCAGAGACGCACGGCTCACTGAAGCTTTCTTT | CATSRDARLTEAFF | TRBJ1-1 | . | TRBV15 | .
TGTGCCAGCAGTTTTTACGGAACTAATGAAAAACTGTTTTTT | CASSFYGTNEKLFF | TRBJ1-4 | . | TRBV27 | .
TGTGCCACACGCCAGCTCCGGGACAGGGAAAAAGGAAACACCATATATTTT | CATRQLRDREKGNTIYF | TRBJ1-3 | TRBD1 | TRBV28 | .
TGTGCCAGCAGCGATCCCGGGACTAGCTCCTACAATGAGCAGTTCTTC | CASSDPGTSSYNEQFF | TRBJ2-1 | TRBD2 | TRBV9 | .
TGTGCCAGCAGTTTAGAGTCTCCGGGAACAGATACGCAGTATTTT | CASSLESPGTDTQYF | TRBJ2-3 | . | TRBV28 | once
TGTGCCAGCAGCTCTGACAGGGGGCTCGGTCAGCCCCAGCATTTT | CASSSDRGLGQPQHF | TRBJ1-5 | TRBD1 | TRBV6-5 | .
TGTGCCAGCAGCTGGACAGGGAGTATCGACGAGCAGTACTTC | CASSWTGSIDEQYF | TRBJ2-7 | TRBD1 | TRBV13 | once
TGCAGCGTTGGCAGGGCGAGCTCCTACGAGCAGTACTTC | CSVGRASSYEQYF | TRBJ2-7 | . | TRBV29-1 | once
TGTGCCAGTGTCGGGTATGGCTACACCTTC | CASVGYGYTF | TRBJ1-2 | . | TRBV19 | .
TGCGCCAGCAGCCAAGATGGGCCCGGGACAGGGGACTACGAGCAGTACTTC | CASSQDGPGTGDYEQYF | TRBJ2-7 | TRBD1 | TRBV4-1 | few
TGTGCCAGCAGCCAAGGGGAAAGGGCCCAGGATGGCTACACCTTC | CASSQGERAQDGYTF | TRBJ1-2 | . | TRBV4-2 | .
TGTGCCAGCAGCTTCGGGACAGGGGGTCGCGAGCAGTACTTC | CASSFGTGGREQYF | TRBJ2-7 | TRBD1 | TRBV5-6 | once
TGTGCCAGCAGTTTAGAGAGACTAGCGGGAGTAGATACGCAGTATTTT | CASSLERLAGVDTQYF | TRBJ2-3 | TRBD2 | TRBV28 | .
TGTGCCAGTAGCGGAGCCGGGGGTTTTTTCACTGAAGCTTTCTTT | CASSGAGGFFTEAFF | TRBJ1-1 | . | TRBV19 | .
TGCGCCAGCAGTGATGGGAGGGGCCCCAACACCGGGGAGCTGTTTTTT | CASSDGRGPNTGELFF | TRBJ2-2 | TRBD2 | TRBV10-1 | .
TGTGCCAGCAGCTGGACTGGGGTAGGCGACTATGGCTACACCTTC | CASSWTGVGDYGYTF | TRBJ1-2 | . | TRBV13 | .
TGTGCCACCAGCAGAGATTCGGGGTCCAAGTCCGAACAGCCCCAGCATTTT | CATSRDSGSKSEQPQHF | TRBJ1-5 | . | TRBV15 | .
TGTGCCAGCAGTGATCCGGGACTACAAGAGACCCAGTACTTC | CASSDPGLQETQYF | TRBJ2-5 | TRBD2 | TRBV28 | .
TGTGCCAGCAGCTTGGCCTTTTACAACGTGAACACTGAAGCTTTCTTT | CASSLAFYNVNTEAFF | TRBJ1-1 | . | TRBV5-8 | .
TGTGCCAGCAGTCCCAAAGATACCTACGAGCAGTACTTC | CASSPKDTYEQYF | TRBJ2-7 | . | TRBV4-2 | .
TGTGCCAGCAGTTATAGACAGGGCCCCAAAAACATTCAGTACTTC | CASSYRQGPKNIQYF | TRBJ2-4 | TRBD1 | TRBV28 | .
TGCGCCAGCAGCCAAGGTATCGCCTCCTACGAGCAGTACTTC | CASSQGIASYEQYF | TRBJ2-7 | . | TRBV4-3 | .
TGTGCCAGCAGTTTTTACGGGGGTCCCGAGGAGCAGTACTTC | CASSFYGGPEEQYF | TRBJ2-7 | . | TRBV27 | .